These T cell receptor beta chains were read from a single sample in a study of blood T cell repertoires in COVID-19. Sequencing used immunoSEQ multiplex PCR; TCRdb keeps in-frame clones, though not all of them. Among approximately 240,000 clones listed, roughly nine tenths were seen once. The sequencing input was peripheral blood. These receptors were obtained from a woman aged 18-29 years who had recovered from COVID-19. CDR3s include the opening cysteine and the closing phenylalanine or tryptophan.

cdr3_aa v_call
CASSLTGTGGYGYTF TRBV5-1
CASSLRLAGTGELFF TRBV18
CASASDRTSSGAFF TRBV6-5
CASSYSDASGQETQYF TRBV6-5
CASSLGALISYNEQFF TRBV14
CASSPQVLTSGRKTQYF TRBV5-6
CASSSGLSLHF TRBV6-8
CASSLYGEQFF TRBV5-1
CASSQDSTGFDNEQFF TRBV4-2
CASSLAPGQGNEQFF TRBV7-9
CASSLAPGEYEQYF TRBV7-2
CASSFAYEQYF TRBV10-1
CASSLVRGNSPLHF TRBV7-2
CASSFTGYEQYF TRBV11-2
CASSSLTRPVNYEQYF TRBV7-9
CASSSSGSSYNEQFF TRBV11-2
CAWSPRTSGVTDTQYF TRBV30
CASSPSAGARYNSPLHF TRBV6-2/TRBV6-3
CASLLGQSNSPLHF TRBV6-5
CAIRTSGRAEETQYF TRBV10-3
CSVTGGTYGYTF TRBV29-1
CASSGPGQGGYEQYF TRBV25-1
CASSSGTASNEKLFF TRBV5-1
CASSGARGGGPRDTQYF TRBV19
CASTPDRTQETQYF TRBV6-5
CASASGSSYEQYF TRBV27
CASSLVGGESTGELFF TRBV7-9
CASSPLAGRGNEQFF TRBV2
CASSLGRNAGPGELFF TRBV5-1
CASSPGLSNIQYF TRBV19
CASSLVEGLNTEAFF TRBV13
CASSEFGTGSQPQHF TRBV6-1
CASSKTSGRLSSYNEQFF TRBV5-1
CASSLGRGTVTGYTF TRBV7-3
CASSSLVLYEQYF TRBV6-5
CASTSGGETQYF TRBV12-3/TRBV12-4
CASSSSGRAGYEQYF TRBV6-5
CASSYSWPNTGELFF TRBV6-6
CASSLGPGMNTEAFF TRBV5-1
CASSLGTSGYNEQFF TRBV11-2
CASSVAGGHTSSTDTQYF TRBV9
CASSSPIQGYNAGYTF TRBV7-2
CAWTPQGFLYEQYF TRBV30
CASSVSFSGTANYGYTF TRBV9
CASSENGGYAYEQYF TRBV2
CASSLTSGRDEQFF TRBV7-3
CASSWDTAGNSPLHF TRBV5-4
CASSPLITNQPQHF TRBV4-3
CAIRAPTSGWTYEQYF TRBV10-3
CASRPRTVTDTEAFF TRBV27
CASSPKTGLSSGANVLTF TRBV27
CASSLRDKIREAFF TRBV5-1
CASSPGQGASYGYTF TRBV4-3
CASSPDSIGTEANYGYTF TRBV6-2/TRBV6-3
CASSLAGGRAEAFF TRBV7-9
CASSYGVYGYTF TRBV7-2
CASSLMGQAYDEQFF TRBV27
CASSYGTVMNTEAFF TRBV6-5
CASRWTEASNQPQHF TRBV6-5
CSGAGGYNEQFF TRBV29-1